The 25 T cell receptor beta chains in this list originate from one sample, sequenced in a study of cytotoxic CD8 clonotypes in ibrutinib-treated CLL (dated by TCRdb to 2020 to 2023). Libraries were constructed by the immunoSEQ multiplex PCR assay. TCRdb holds this immuneACCESS table with in-frame rearrangements only. Some clones are missing; in checked studies, unresolved V genes explain under half, and the rest has no known cause. Recorded for this sample are some 290,000 clones; almost 80% of them occurred a single time. Roughly 6.3% of the sample comes from the top ten. This specimen consisted of PBMCs, obtained before ibrutinib treatment. The receptors derive from a human donor with chronic lymphocytic leukemia.

This clone was seen more than once but under ten times. This chain links TRBV18 with TRBJ2-7, with TRBD2 matching 11 bases. The germline gives CDR1 KGHSH, CDR2 LQKENI. Unmatched junction bases numbered 14, after V lost 3 bases and J lost 1 base. The CDR3 runs 19 residues. The chain's CDR3 is CASSPGFPGTSGLSYEQYF. The CDR3 region has the DNA TGTGCCAGCTCACCGGGTTTTCCCGGGACTAGCGGATTGTCCTACGAGCAGTACTTC.

This chain connects TRBV5-1 to TRBJ1-1; weak D call: TRBD1 (6 bases). V lost 3 bases to trimming and J lost 7 bases, with 13 bases between them. Germline values: CDR1 SGHRS, CDR2 YFSETQ. The CDR3 length is 13 residues. The CDR3 loop reads CASSSQDSLEAFF. The DNA of the CDR3 is TGCGCCAGCAGCTCCCAGGACAGCCTTGAAGCTTTCTTT.

This rearrangement joins TRBV11-2 to TRBJ1-1, with D tentatively TRBD1 (6 bases). CDR3 length: 16 residues. Germline CDR1 reads SGHAT; CDR2 reads FQNNGV. V shed 1 base and J shed 6 bases, with 18 bases lying between them. The CDR3 bases are TGTGCCAGCAGCTTAGTAACAGGGATACTTCACCCTGAAGCTTTCTTT. Protein sequence: CASSLVTGILHPEAFF.

The chain joins TRBV13 to TRBJ2-7; no firm D call. The CDR3 runs to 15 residues. CDR1 is PRHDT and CDR2 is FYEKMQ in the germline V gene (reference sequence). V was shortened by 5 bases and J by 2 bases, with 16 bases between the two germline ends. This CDR3 is CASSQWGGATYEQYF. CDR3 DNA sequence: TGTGCCAGCAGCCAATGGGGTGGAGCCACCTACGAGCAGTACTTC.

This clone was observed a handful of times. The chain couples TRBV9 to TRBJ1-1, with D possibly matching TRBD1 (6 bases). This CDR3 comprises 13 residues. Between the trimmed V and J ends, which lost 3 bases and 3 bases, there was a span of 9 bases. Germline loops: CDR1 SGDLS, CDR2 YYNGEE. In DNA, the CDR3 is TGTGCCAGCAGCGCTCCAGGGGACACTGAAGCTTTCTTT. This encodes CASSAPGDTEAFF.

V usage is TRBV2 and J usage is TRBJ1-2; D is possibly TRBD1 (6 bases). This CDR3 comprises 12 residues. V dropped 6 bases and J dropped 7 bases, with 12 bases sitting between them. Germline V gene data show CDR1 as SNHLY and CDR2 as FYNNEI. The CDR3 bases are TGTGCCAGCAGAACAGGGTTTGGTGGCTACACCTTC. Translation gives CASRTGFGGYTF.

Worth noting for this clone: One end of the junction does not line up with germline, which may come from a read error. V is TRBV7-7 and J is TRBJ2-7; TRBD2 is a possible D gene (5 bases). This CDR3 contains 15 residues. Looked up from germline, CDR1 is SSHAT and CDR2 is FNYEAQ (reference sequence). The CDR3 DNA follows: TGTGCTAGCAGCTTATCAGCGGATAGCTCCTACGAGCAGTACTTC. Protein sequence: CASSLSADSSYEQYF. Looking up the rest from reference TRBV7-7 and TRBJ2-7 gives the full variable domain: GAGVSQSPRYKVTKRGQDVTLRCDPISSHATLYWYQQALGQGPEFLTYFNYEAQPDKSGLPSDRFSAERPEGSISTLTIQRTEQRDSAMYRCASSLSADSSYEQYFGPGTRLTVT.

The chain joins TRBV6-6 to TRBJ1-5; TRBD1 matches at 7 bases. The CDR3 covers 14 residues. V shed 7 bases, J shed 3 bases, and the junction held 6 bases outside the gene matches. The germline gives CDR1 MNHNY, CDR2 SVGAGI (reference sequence). The CDR3, as DNA: TGTGCCAGCATCGACAGGGAAACCAATCAGCCCCAGCATTTT. Translated: CASIDRETNQPQHF.

V is TRBV9 and J is TRBJ2-1; D perhaps matches TRBD2 (6 bases). The V and J ends lost 0 bases and 2 bases respectively, with 12 bases between them. Germline values: CDR1 SGDLS, CDR2 YYNGEE. The CDR3 length is 16 residues. This CDR3 is CASSVAPGAPYNEQFF. The CDR3 nucleotides are TGTGCCAGCAGCGTAGCCCCGGGAGCCCCCTACAATGAGCAGTTCTTC.

The chain carries TRBV11-2 and TRBJ1-2, with D unclear. Germline values: CDR1 SGHAT, CDR2 FQNNGV. Trimming removed 5 bases at V and 8 bases at J, with 18 bases between. This CDR3 is 14 amino acids long. CDR3 nucleotides: TGTGCCAGCAGCCCGGGCCCTAGCACCGAAGGCTACACCTTC. It translates to CASSPGPSTEGYTF. The entire variable domain, with the rest obtained from reference TRBV11-2 and TRBJ1-2, is as follows: EAGVAQSPRYKIIEKRQSVAFWCNPISGHATLYWYQQILGQGPKLLIQFQNNGVVDDSQLPKDRFSAERLKGVDSTLKIQPAKLEDSAVYLCASSPGPSTEGYTFGSGTRLTVV.

This clone was observed a few times. The CDR3 region has the DNA TGTGCCAGCAGCTTATACGACGCAGGACTGAACACTGAAGCTTTCTTT. This encodes CASSLYDAGLNTEAFF. The chain carries TRBV7-2 and TRBJ1-1; D is ambiguous. The CDR3 totals 16 residues. CDR1 and CDR2 from the germline V gene are SGHTA and FQGNSA. Trimming took off 2 bases at V and 0 bases at J, with 13 bases between the two ends.

The gene calls are TRBV7-2 and TRBJ2-1, with 7 positions matching TRBD2. Germline lookup yields CDR1 SGHTA and CDR2 FQGNSA. V was pared by 5 bases and J by 4 bases, with 14 bases of the junction left unmatched. The CDR3 has 17 residues. CDR3: CASSLWGGTGAYNEQFF. The CDR3 bases are TGTGCCAGCAGCCTGTGGGGAGGGACTGGGGCGTACAATGAGCAGTTCTTC.

The chain recombines TRBV30 with TRBJ1-1; a possible D gene is TRBD1 (5 bases). V lost 2 bases, J lost 0 bases, and 16 bases lay in between. The CDR3 is made up of 16 amino acids. Germline values: CDR1 GTSNPN, CDR2 SVGIG (reference sequence). CDR3 DNA sequence: TGTGCCTGGAGTTCACCTCCGGGACGGTTGAACACTGAAGCTTTCTTT. Protein product: CAWSSPPGRLNTEAFF. The full variable domain, rest sourced from reference TRBV30 and TRBJ1-1, is SQTIHQWPATLVQPVGSPLSLECTVEGTSNPNLYWYRQAAGRGLQLLFYSVGIGQISSEVPQNLSASRPQDRQFILSSKKLLLSDSGFYLCAWSSPPGRLNTEAFFGQGTRLTVV.

The V call is TRBV27, the J call TRBJ2-1; tentative D call: TRBD1 (5 bases). Per germline, CDR1 MNHEY and CDR2 SMNVEV (reference sequence). The CDR3 spans 14 residues. V was shortened by 6 bases and J by 4 bases, with 13 bases between the two germline ends. The CDR3 is CASSTGPFYNEQFF. In DNA form, the CDR3 reads TGTGCCAGCAGCACAGGCCCTTTTTACAATGAGCAGTTCTTC.

This chain links TRBV4-2 with TRBJ2-3; no clear D gene. This CDR3 has 15 residues. Trimming removed 4 bases from V and 0 bases from J, with 11 bases in between. The germline V gene has CDR1 LGHNA and CDR2 YNFKEQ. The CDR3 DNA follows: TGTGCCAGCAGCCCCCTACCCTCTAGCACAGATACGCAGTATTTT. Encoded protein: CASSPLPSSTDTQYF.

A few counts support this clone. DNA for the CDR3: TGTGCCTGGAGTCAAACCCGGGACACTGAAGCTTTCTTT. It specifies CAWSQTRDTEAFF. The chain employs TRBV30 and TRBJ1-1; no clear D gene. CDR3 length: 13 residues. Germline V CDR1 and CDR2: GTSNPN, SVGIG (reference sequence). V was pared by 2 bases and J by 3 bases, with 10 bases between.

The chain links TRBV7-2 to TRBJ2-1; possible D gene TRBD2, 6 bases. This CDR3 region has 15 residues. Germline CDR1 and CDR2: SGHTA and FQGNSA. V shed 4 bases and J shed 6 bases, with 16 bases lying between them. CDR3 sequence (DNA): TGTGCCAGCAGCTCTGAAGGGACTTCAGGCAATGAGCAGTTCTTC. Translated: CASSSEGTSGNEQFF.

The gene calls are TRBV5-6 and TRBJ1-1; no firm D call. This CDR3 is 15 amino acids long. The V end was cut by 2 bases, the J end by 0 bases, with 11 bases between. Per germline, CDR1 SGHDT and CDR2 YYEEEE. The CDR3 loop is CASSFIGALNTEAFF. In nucleotides, the CDR3 is TGTGCCAGCAGCTTCATAGGAGCCTTGAACACTGAAGCTTTCTTT.

The V call is TRBV28, the J call TRBJ2-3, with 8 bases fitting TRBD2. The germline V gene encodes CDR1 MDHEN and CDR2 SYDVKM. CDR3 length: 18 residues. V dropped 5 bases and J dropped 0; count of bases not matched to a gene: 13. The CDR3 nucleotides read TGTGCCAGCAGTCCCGCGGGGGGTGGGGGCGGAAGCACAGATACGCAGTATTTT. It translates to CASSPAGGGGGSTDTQYF. Full variable domain (missing parts from reference TRBV28 and TRBJ2-3): DVKVTQSSRYLVKRTGEKVFLECVQDMDHENMFWYRQDPGLGLRLIYFSYDVKMKEKGDIPEGYSVSREKKERFSLILESASTNQTSMYLCASSPAGGGGGSTDTQYFGPGTRLTVL.

This sequence joins TRBV30 and TRBJ1-2, with 9 positions matching TRBD1. Germline V gene data show CDR1 as GTSNPN and CDR2 as SVGIG (reference sequence). The length of the CDR3 is 14 residues. V gave up 4 bases and J gave up 4 bases; unmatched junction bases: 7. The CDR3 nucleotides are TGTGCCTGGACCAGGGACAGGGCGGCCTATGGCTACACCTTC. Its protein is CAWTRDRAAYGYTF.

This rearrangement joins TRBV28 to TRBJ2-7; 12 bases agree with TRBD2. Trimming cost V 6 bases and J 3 bases; bases outside gene matches: 3. This CDR3 comprises 14 residues. Germline-derived CDR1 and CDR2 are MDHEN and SYDVKM. DNA for the CDR3: TGTGCCAGCAGGAGACTAGCGGGGGACTACGAGCAGTACTTC. Protein product: CASRRLAGDYEQYF.

This chain connects TRBV7-2 to TRBJ2-7; TRBD2 might be the D (5 bases). The CDR3 is made up of 15 amino acids. Trimming pared 1 base from V and 3 bases from J, leaving 13 bases between. Germline CDR1 and CDR2: SGHTA and FQGNSA. The CDR3 nucleotides are TGTGCCAGCAGCTTAGGGGTTGCGGGCCTCTACGAGCAGTACTTC. The encoded protein is CASSLGVAGLYEQYF.

This chain uses TRBV23-1 with TRBJ2-7, with D perhaps matching TRBD1 (6 bases). TRBV23-1 belongs to the ORF category, with a function that is uncertain. Trimming cost V 2 bases and J 6 bases, with 20 bases left between them. The CDR3 is made up of 16 amino acids. Written as DNA, the CDR3 is TGCGCCAGCAGTCAAAGGGAGACAGGACGTTTTGGCGAGCAGTACTTC. This translates into CASSQRETGRFGEQYF.

This chain links TRBV25-1 with TRBJ2-7; D unresolved. V lost 5 bases, J lost 0 bases, and 11 bases lay in between. This CDR3 comprises 14 residues. CDR1 MGHDK and CDR2 SYGVNS come from the germline V gene. DNA for the CDR3: TGTGCCAGCAGTACCCTTCTCTCCTCCTACGAGCAGTACTTC. This sequence encodes CASSTLLSSYEQYF.

This chain links TRBV29-1 with TRBJ2-2; a weak D match, TRBD1 (5 bases). This CDR3 comprises 14 residues. CDR1 and CDR2 from the germline V gene are SQVTM and ANQGSEA. V was trimmed by 4 bases and J by 5 bases, leaving 14 bases between them. The CDR3 loop is CSVGVYKGTGELFF. The CDR3 bases are TGCAGCGTTGGGGTATATAAGGGGACCGGGGAGCTGTTTTTT.